A selection of T cell receptor beta chains follows, all from one sample in a study of blood T cell repertoires in COVID-19. Sequencing was performed with immunoSEQ multiplex PCR; in TCRdb, only in-frame clones are kept and a portion is missing. The top ten clones hold roughly 0.25% of a sample with about 670,000 clones, 85% to 90% of them seen once. Sequencing was performed on peripheral blood. These receptor sequences come from a woman younger than 35 with acute or convalescent COVID-19. CDR3s include the opening cysteine and the closing phenylalanine or tryptophan. D genes are given only for firm matches. Some rows have no size entry. The others give once, few or many, or a class for an expanded clone.

clone_size j_call v_call d_call cdr3_nt cdr3_aa
. TRBJ1-3 TRBV2 . TGTGCCAGCAGTGATGAACAGATCTCTGGAAACACCATATATTTT CASSDEQISGNTIYF
once TRBJ2-7 TRBV7-9 . TGTGCCAGCAGCGCCCTCCGACAGGACGTCTCCTACGAGCAGTACTTC CASSALRQDVSYEQYF
once TRBJ2-1 TRBV5-1 . TGCGCCAGCAGCTCCTATTCCAATGAGCAGTTCTTC CASSSYSNEQFF
. TRBJ2-3 TRBV6-5 . TGTGCCATTCGGAGGCAAAGCACAGATACGCAGTATTTT CAIRRQSTDTQYF
. TRBJ1-2 TRBV29-1 TRBD1 TGCAGCGTTCCAGGGGGCTATGGCTACACCTTC CSVPGGYGYTF
. TRBJ2-1 TRBV10-2 . TGCGCCAGCAGTGACCCCCGAGGCGGGACTCAAATCAATGAGCAGTTCTTC CASSDPRGGTQINEQFF
. TRBJ2-1 TRBV5-4 . TGTGCCAGCAGCCTGAGCTCCTACAATGAGCAGTTCTTC CASSLSSYNEQFF
. TRBJ2-3 TRBV5-4 . TGTGCCAGCAGCTTGGCTTATAGCACAGATACGCAGTATTTT CASSLAYSTDTQYF
. TRBJ2-7 TRBV7-6 . TGTGCCAGCAGCTTACGGGCGCCAGGGTTCAGCGAGCAGTACTTC CASSLRAPGFSEQYF
. TRBJ1-2 TRBV7-6 TRBD1 TGTGCCAGCAGCCCCGGGACAGGAGCTAACTATGGCTACACCTTC CASSPGTGANYGYTF
. TRBJ2-1 TRBV29-1 TRBD1 TGCAGTGGGGGACAGGGAACATACAATGAGCAGTTCTTC CSGGQGTYNEQFF
. TRBJ1-6 TRBV5-8 . TGTGCCAGCAGAAGGGACTGGAGCTCCTATAATTCACCCCTCCACTTT CASRRDWSSYNSPLHF
. TRBJ2-7 TRBV29-1 . TGCAGCGTCGCCATGACCCAGGGCGAGCAGTACTTC CSVAMTQGEQYF
. TRBJ1-4 TRBV4-1 TRBD1 TGCGCCAGCAGCCGGGACAGCGTAGTTGCAACTAATGAAAAACTGTTTTTT CASSRDSVVATNEKLFF
. TRBJ1-5 TRBV2 TRBD1 TGTGCCAGTCACCTTCTCAGGGGGCCCAATCAGCCCCAGCATTTT CASHLLRGPNQPQHF
. TRBJ2-7 TRBV5-4 TRBD1 TGTGCCAGCAGCTTGGCCAGACAGGGAAGACGCGAGCAGTACTTC CASSLARQGRREQYF
. TRBJ2-7 TRBV25-1 . TGTGCCAGCAGAGGACAACGCGAGCAGTACTTC CASRGQREQYF
few TRBJ1-2 TRBV30 . TGTGCCTGGAGTTCCGCAGGGATAGATGGCTACACCTTC CAWSSAGIDGYTF
. TRBJ1-2 TRBV27 . TGTGCCAGCAGGAGGACGGGAGACAACTATGGCTACACCTTC CASRRTGDNYGYTF
. TRBJ1-5 TRBV5-1 . TGCGCCAGCAGCTCGGACTGGAATCAGCCCCAGCATTTT CASSSDWNQPQHF
. TRBJ1-4 TRBV27 TRBD1 TGTGCCAGCAGTCGGGACCGACAGGGGGTTCAGGAAAAACTGTTTTTT CASSRDRQGVQEKLFF
. TRBJ1-2 TRBV5-5 . TGTGCCAGCAGCGTGGAACAGAGTAACTATGGCTACACCTTC CASSVEQSNYGYTF
. TRBJ1-2 TRBV18 . TGTGCCAGCTCACCCCCGTGGAGGGCGGTGGACTATGGCTACACCTTC CASSPPWRAVDYGYTF
. TRBJ2-1 TRBV6-2/TRBV6-3 . TGTGCCAGCAGTTCCAGGGGGGAGATCGATGAGCAGTTCTTC CASSSRGEIDEQFF
. TRBJ2-3 TRBV9 . TGTGCCAGCAGCGTAGTGGGGCAAAGAAGCACAGATACGCAGTATTTT CASSVVGQRSTDTQYF
. TRBJ1-2 TRBV5-1 TRBD1 TGCGCCAGCAGCATAGAACTAGGGACAGTGGGCTATGGCTACACCTTC CASSIELGTVGYGYTF
. TRBJ1-6 TRBV10-3 TRBD1 TGTGCCATCAGTGAGTCGAGGGGACAGGGTGGCAATTCACCCCTCCACTTT CAISESRGQGGNSPLHF
. TRBJ1-1 TRBV14 . TGTGCCAGCAGCCAAGATCTTAGGGGGGGAGCTTTCTTT CASSQDLRGGAFF
. TRBJ1-2 TRBV9 . TGTGCCAGCAGCGCATACGACAGCGCCCCTGGCTACACCTTC CASSAYDSAPGYTF
. TRBJ2-7 TRBV5-1 TRBD1 TGCGCCAGCAGCAAAACGGACAGGGGGCTCTACGAGCAGTACTTC CASSKTDRGLYEQYF
. TRBJ2-1 TRBV6-4 TRBD1 TGTGCCAGCAGTGACGCCACCGGGACAGGGTTTGATGAGCAGTTCTTC CASSDATGTGFDEQFF
few TRBJ2-1 TRBV6-2/TRBV6-3 TRBD1 TGTGCCAGCAGTGACAGGGGGGAAGTTTACAATGAGCAGTTCTTC CASSDRGEVYNEQFF
. TRBJ2-7 TRBV28 TRBD1 TGTGCCAGCAGTTCCCCCGGACAGGGGGCTGTTTACGAGCAGTACTTC CASSSPGQGAVYEQYF
. TRBJ2-7 TRBV20-1 . TGCAGTGCTAGTTCCCCAGGGACCTACGAGCAGTACTTC CSASSPGTYEQYF
. TRBJ2-3 TRBV3-1/TRBV3-2 TRBD2 TGTGCCAGCAGCATACTAGCGGGTGGGGGGCCAGATACGCAGTATTTT CASSILAGGGPDTQYF
. TRBJ1-2 TRBV7-6 . TGTGCCAGCTCCGACAGGCTATCATTAGGCTACACCTTC CASSDRLSLGYTF
. TRBJ1-2 TRBV7-9 TRBD1 TGTGCCAGCAGCCCCGGGACAGGGAGTTGGGGCTACACCTTC CASSPGTGSWGYTF
. TRBJ1-4 TRBV30 TRBD1 TGTGCCTGGAGTGTCTGGACAGGGGGCGCGAGGACTAATGAAAAACTGTTTTTT CAWSVWTGGARTNEKLFF
. TRBJ2-3 TRBV6-1 . TGTGCCAGCAGTGAATATTCTCGAGGTCTGGTGGATACGCAGTATTTT CASSEYSRGLVDTQYF
. TRBJ1-2 TRBV4-3 . TGCGCCAGCAGCCAAGACCACGGTGAATATGGCTACACCTTC CASSQDHGEYGYTF
. TRBJ2-7 TRBV19 TRBD1 TGTGCCAGTAGTCCAAGGACAGGGAGGTACGAGTACGAGCAGTACTTC CASSPRTGRYEYEQYF
. TRBJ2-1 TRBV6-6 . TGTGCCAGTGAATACACCGAGGGCAATGAGCAGTTCTTC CASEYTEGNEQFF
. TRBJ2-7 TRBV7-2 . TGTGCCAGCAGCTTAGCGGGCCAGTCCTACGAGCAGTACTTC CASSLAGQSYEQYF
. TRBJ1-2 TRBV4-1 . TGCGCCAGCAGAACTCCGACAGGAAACTATGGCTACACCTTC CASRTPTGNYGYTF
. TRBJ1-2 TRBV28 TRBD1 TGTGCCAGCAGCCCCACTGGACAGGGGGCAAATGGCTACACCTTC CASSPTGQGANGYTF
once TRBJ2-7 TRBV6-2/TRBV6-3 TRBD2 TGTGCCAGCAGTTTTCCCCCGGGACTAAGATACGAGCAGTACTTC CASSFPPGLRYEQYF
. TRBJ2-3 TRBV9 . TGTGCCAGCAGCACCCTTCTGCAGGGAGGAGATACGCAGTATTTT CASSTLLQGGDTQYF
. TRBJ1-1 TRBV19 . TGTGCCAGTACCCTACTCGTCGGGGACACTGAAGCTTTCTTT CASTLLVGDTEAFF
. TRBJ2-7 TRBV7-9 . TGTGCCAGCAGCTTTTTACAGGACCTACAGTACTTC CASSFLQDLQYF
. TRBJ2-2 TRBV7-8 TRBD1 TGTGCCAGCAGCACTGGACAGGGCTATCCGGTAACCGGGGAGCTGTTTTTT CASSTGQGYPVTGELFF
. TRBJ1-6 TRBV25-1 TRBD1 TGTGCCAGCAGTGATCCTCGACAGGGCACATGGTCACCCCTCCACTTT CASSDPRQGTWSPLHF
once TRBJ2-7 TRBV12-5 TRBD2 TGTGCTAGTGCCACTAGCGGGGGGGCCGCCCACGAGCAGTACTTC CASATSGGAAHEQYF
. TRBJ1-2 TRBV29-1 TRBD1 TGCAGCGTTGAAGACTTCCCGGGACAGCTTCCCTATGGCTACACCTTC CSVEDFPGQLPYGYTF
. TRBJ2-1 TRBV19 TRBD1 TGTGCCAGTAGGCAGGGACAGGGGATCTACAATGAGCAGTTCTTC CASRQGQGIYNEQFF